One and the same sample provided the 23 T cell receptor beta chains below, sequenced in a study of blood T cell dynamics during melanoma immunotherapy. Time point reported: week 3, after first cycle of checkpoint inhibitor. Data came from immunoSEQ multiplex PCR; TCRdb stores just in-frame clones and leaves some out. Seen here are 7,000 to 10,000 clones, around 85% observed once, and the top ten hold around 3.6%. The material was blood, obtained from a patient treated with checkpoint blockade. The receptors originated from a human donor with melanoma.

The genes are TRBV18 and TRBJ2-7; D is unresolved. V was pared by 6 bases and J by 2 bases, with 14 bases between. The germline V gene has CDR1 KGHSH and CDR2 LQKENI. The CDR3 has 14 amino acids. The CDR3: CASSPTSIPYEQYF. The CDR3 coding sequence is TGTGCCAGCTCTCCTACGAGCATTCCCTACGAGCAGTACTTC. The full variable domain, completed using reference TRBV18 and TRBJ2-7, is NAGVMQNPRHLVRRRGQEARLRCSPMKGHSHVYWYRQLPEEGLKFMVYLQKENIIDESGMPKERFSAEFPKEGPSILRIQQVVRGDSAAYFCASSPTSIPYEQYFGPGTRLTVT.

The chain uses TRBV11-3 and TRBJ2-7; perhaps D is TRBD1 or TRBD2 (6 bases each). This CDR3 is built from 13 residues. V was shortened by 3 bases and J by 7 bases, with 13 bases between the two germline ends. Germline loops: CDR1 SGHNT, CDR2 YENEEA. The CDR3 loop reads CASSLNRAGEQYF. The CDR3 region has the DNA TGTGCCAGCAGCTTGAACAGGGCGGGGGAGCAGTACTTC.

This clone was recorded once. This rearrangement joins TRBV28 to TRBJ1-5; 7 nucleotides agree with TRBD1. CDR1 and CDR2 from the germline V gene are MDHEN and SYDVKM. The ends lost 5 bases at V and 6 bases at J; junction bases unmatched: 1. This CDR3 region has 12 residues. CDR3 loop: CASSTGVQPQHF. CDR3 DNA: TGTGCCAGCAGTACAGGGGTTCAGCCCCAGCATTTT.

This clone was found a few times. The CDR3 DNA reads as TGTGCCAGCAGTGAACAGGGCCAAGGAAACACCATATATTTT. Translation gives CASSEQGQGNTIYF. The chain uses TRBV2 and TRBJ1-3, with D possibly TRBD1 on 5 matching bases. This CDR3 contains 14 residues. Trimming pared 2 bases from V and 4 bases from J, leaving 9 bases between. CDR1 is SNHLY and CDR2 is FYNNEI in the germline V gene.

This chain joins TRBV27 and TRBJ2-5; the D is unclear. The end of the DNA aligns better with TRBJ2-7, so the J call may be wrong. Germline-derived CDR1 and CDR2 are MNHEY and SMNVEV (reference sequence). The CDR3 totals 14 residues. The CDR3 loop reads CASSPAEGTYEQYF. DNA of the CDR3: TGTGCCAGCAGCCCCGCCGAAGGGACCTACGAGCAGTACTTC.

The chain's CDR3 is CASSFGGMNTEAFF. CDR3 nucleotides: TGTGCCAGCAGCTTCGGGGGGATGAACACTGAAGCTTTCTTT. The rearrangement joins TRBV7-2 to TRBJ1-1, with D perhaps matching TRBD1 (5 bases). The CDR3 length is 14 residues. CDR1 and CDR2 (germline): SGHTA, FQGNSA. Trimming left V 3 bases short and J 0 bases short, with 8 bases between.

This clone was found a few times. The rearrangement joins TRBV2 to TRBJ1-3; no clear D gene. CDR1 and CDR2 from the germline V gene are SNHLY and FYNNEI. Trimming took 4 bases from V and 0 from J, leaving 4 bases between them. The CDR3 loop spans 13 amino acids. CDR3 sequence (DNA): TGTGCCAGCAGTGTGTACTCTGGAAACACCATATATTTT. This encodes CASSVYSGNTIYF.

The chain employs TRBV7-8 and TRBJ2-7; TRBD2 might be the D (6 bases). CDR1 and CDR2 from the germline V gene are SGHVS and FQNEAQ. V was pared by 2 bases and J by 0 bases, with 14 bases between. The length of the CDR3 is 16 residues. CDR3: CASSLRGAGSSYEQYF. The CDR3, as DNA: TGTGCCAGCAGCTTACGAGGTGCGGGAAGCTCCTACGAGCAGTACTTC.

V is TRBV11-2 and J is TRBJ2-5; no reliable D call. The tail of the sequence fits TRBJ2-7 better, so the J call may be wrong. The germline V gene has CDR1 SGHAT and CDR2 FQNNGV. CDR3 length equals 13 residues. CDR3 sequence reads: CASSLAAVYEQYF. CDR3 sequence (DNA): TGTGCCAGCAGCTTAGCTGCCGTTTACGAGCAGTACTTC.

The chain joins TRBV2 to TRBJ2-7; D unclear. The CDR3 length is 14 residues. Trimming took 4 bases from V and 0 from J, leaving 10 bases between them. CDR1 SNHLY and CDR2 FYNNEI come from the germline V gene. CDR3 loop: CASSVRRHSYEQYF. DNA of the CDR3: TGTGCCAGCAGTGTGCGGCGCCACTCCTACGAGCAGTACTTC.

This clone was found once. V is TRBV10-2 and J is TRBJ1-5; D possibly corresponds to TRBD1 (6 bases). V was cut by 2 bases and J by 7 bases, with 15 bases left in between. The CDR3 runs 15 residues. In germline, CDR1 is WSHSY, CDR2 SAAADI. DNA for the CDR3: TGCGCCAGCAGTGAGCCCCCGGCAGGGGTCCAGCCCCAGCATTTT. Its protein is CASSEPPAGVQPQHF.

The rearrangement uses TRBV7-9 and TRBJ1-5; 11 bases line up with TRBD1. The CDR3 runs 17 residues. Trimming removed 5 bases from V and 1 base from J; junction bases left unmatched: 7. CDR1 and CDR2 from the germline V gene are SEHNR and FQNEAQ (reference sequence). CDR3 region: CASSRDRGTGSNQPQHF. CDR3 bases: TGTGCCAGCAGCCGGGACAGGGGGACCGGGAGCAATCAGCCCCAGCATTTT.

The chain recombines TRBV7-8 with TRBJ2-7; D is unclear. V was trimmed by 0 bases and J by 4 bases, leaving 7 bases between them. Germline V gene sequence: CDR1 SGHVS, CDR2 FQNEAQ. The CDR3 length is 13 residues. The CDR3 DNA reads TGTGCCAGCAGCTTAGCGACACTGTACGAGCAGTACTTC. This gives the protein CASSLATLYEQYF.

This rearrangement joins TRBV28 to TRBJ1-1; D not resolved. Germline lookup yields CDR1 MDHEN and CDR2 SYDVKM. Trimming took 2 bases from V and 4 from J, leaving 8 bases between them. The CDR3 totals 13 residues. CDR3 protein: CASSLPLPTEAFF. CDR3 coding DNA: TGTGCCAGCAGTTTACCTCTGCCCACTGAAGCTTTCTTT.

The chain uses TRBV19 and TRBJ2-5; D gene ambiguous. TRBJ2-7 matches the DNA end more closely, so the J call is doubtful. Germline loops: CDR1 LNHDA, CDR2 SQIVND (reference sequence). The CDR3 runs to 13 residues. DNA of the CDR3: TGTGCCAGTAGTATTGTTTACACCTACGAGCAGTACTTC. This translates into CASSIVYTYEQYF.

This rearrangement joins TRBV5-4 to TRBJ2-7, with a possible D match to TRBD1 (6 bases). The CDR3 is 13 residues long. Germline V gives CDR1 SGHNT, CDR2 YYREEE (reference sequence). V shed 2 bases and J shed 5 bases, with 11 bases lying between them. The CDR3 DNA follows: TGTGCCAGCAGCTTCCTAAACAGGGACGAGCAGTACTTC. This gives the protein CASSFLNRDEQYF.

The CDR3 coding sequence is TGTGCCAGCAGGTCTGGGGGGGCTAGCAATCAGCCCCAGCATTTT. This gives the protein CASRSGGASNQPQHF. This chain uses TRBV6-5 with TRBJ1-5; a possible D gene is TRBD1 (6 bases). V lost 6 bases to trimming and J lost 0 bases, with 12 bases between them. The germline CDR1 and CDR2 sequences are MNHEY and SVGAGI. The CDR3 runs 15 residues.

The rearrangement links TRBV7-2 to TRBJ2-7, with TRBD2 as a possible D gene (6 bases). Germline CDR1 and CDR2: SGHTA and FQGNSA. V shed 4 bases and J shed 1 base, with 11 bases lying between them. CDR3 length: 14 amino acids. The CDR3 is CASSSLAASYEQYF. CDR3 nucleotide sequence: TGTGCCAGCAGCTCCTTAGCGGCGTCCTACGAGCAGTACTTC.

The gene calls are TRBV28 and TRBJ1-3; D is perhaps TRBD1 (5 bases). Germline loops: CDR1 MDHEN, CDR2 SYDVKM. This CDR3 is built from 16 residues. V lost 3 bases and J 0 bases, leaving 12 bases between the germline ends. Written as DNA, the CDR3 is TGTGCCAGCAGTTTCCCTGGACACTTCTCTGGAAACACCATATATTTT. Translation: CASSFPGHFSGNTIYF.

This clone was detected only once. The chain couples TRBV28 to TRBJ2-6; the D gene is possibly TRBD2 (5 bases). The CDR3 is 17 residues long. CDR1 is MDHEN and CDR2 is SYDVKM in the germline V gene. The ends were cut back, 6 bases at V and 0 bases at J, with 15 bases in the middle. The CDR3 nucleotides are TGTGCCAGCAGGCGGCGGGCAGGTTCCTCTGGGGCCAACGTCCTGACTTTC. Its protein product is CASRRRAGSSGANVLTF.

This clone has just one count. The chain has TRBV27 and TRBJ2-5, with 7 bases aligning to TRBD2. The J call is doubtful: the DNA matches TRBJ2-7 better. This CDR3 spans 17 amino acids. Germline values: CDR1 MNHEY, CDR2 SMNVEV (reference sequence). The CDR3 sequence: CASSFDWPGGGPHEQYF. The CDR3 DNA reads as TGTGCCAGCAGTTTCGACTGGCCCGGGGGAGGGCCCCACGAGCAGTACTTC.

The rearrangement joins TRBV7-3 to TRBJ2-1; D not resolved. With 5 bases removed from V and 6 bases from J, the gap between germline ends came to 11 bases. The length of the CDR3 is 13 residues. From germline, CDR1 is SGHTA and CDR2 FQGTGA. CDR3 amino acids: CASSLDTTNEQFF. CDR3 DNA: TGTGCCAGCAGCCTAGACACAACCAATGAGCAGTTCTTC.

This chain links TRBV18 with TRBJ2-5; D is undetermined. Trimming shortened V by 3 bases and J by 4 bases, and 18 bases separated the two germline ends. Per the germline V gene, CDR1 is KGHSH and CDR2 is LQKENI. The CDR3 totals 16 residues. In DNA, the CDR3 is TGTGCCAGCTCACCCATCGCACTTCCTCGCGGAGAGACCCAGTACTTC. Amino acids: CASSPIALPRGETQYF.